This T cell receptor beta chain stems from a study of blood T cell repertoires in COVID-19. In the study overall: T cells, B-cell-depleted T cells, or PBMCs provided the cDNA or gDNA that served as material.

Deletions cut 4 bases from V and 7 bases from J, with 17 bases between. Germline V gene sequence: CDR1 MNHEY, CDR2 SVGAGI. CDR3 length: 15 residues. Under the authors' procedure: Reference gene primer amplification gave estimated nucleated cell counts. Method: immunoSEQ multiplex PCR; TCRdb's copy keeps in-frame clones and lacks some. V, J and clone size are taken as reported in that table, and D and trimming were inferred from the DNA itself. This table holds 130,000 to 150,000 clones, roughly 80% found once. The sample taken for sequencing was peripheral blood. The chain carries TRBV6-5 and TRBJ1-5; maybe TRBD1 (5 bases). This sequence originates from a human donor with acute or convalescent COVID-19. The donor label of this sample is uncertain. The CDR3 DNA is TGTGCCAGCAGTTCGACGGGGGGGTTACGGCAGCCCCAGCATTTT. Translating it yields CASSSTGGLRQPQHF.